The 27 T cell receptor beta chains given below trace back to one sample, sequenced in a study of blood T cell repertoires in COVID-19. Produced via immunoSEQ multiplex PCR; TCRdb's table is partial and in-frame only. The sample has tens of thousands of clones, roughly nine tenths seen once; the top ten hold approximately 22%. The sample comprised peripheral blood. These receptors all stem from a human donor with active COVID-19. The donor label of this sample is uncertain.

The V gene is TRBV6-5, the J gene TRBJ2-4; D call uncertain. Germline V gene lookup returns CDR1 MNHEY and CDR2 SVGAGI. V lost 0 bases and J 0 bases, leaving 9 bases between the germline ends. The CDR3 length is 16 residues. The CDR3 nucleotides are TGTGCCAGCAGTTACTCGAACAGCTTAGCCAAAAACATTCAGTACTTC. Protein sequence: CASSYSNSLAKNIQYF.

This chain connects TRBV4-2 to TRBJ1-4; D call uncertain. V was clipped by 0 bases and J by 1 base, with 9 bases between them. Germline assignment: CDR1 LGHNA and CDR2 YNFKEQ. The CDR3 has 16 residues. This chain's CDR3 is CASSQDLARTNEKLFF. The CDR3 nucleotides are TGTGCCAGCAGCCAAGATCTCGCCAGAACTAATGAAAAACTGTTTTTT.

V usage is TRBV30 and J usage is TRBJ1-4, with 9 bases that match TRBD1. The germline V gene has CDR1 GTSNPN and CDR2 SVGIG (reference sequence). V lost 5 bases to trimming and J lost 7 bases; unmatched junction nucleotides: 5. The CDR3 length is 13 residues. The CDR3 DNA reads TGTGCCTGGTCCGGGACAGGGCCTGAAAAACTGTTTTTT. Translating gives CAWSGTGPEKLFF.

The rearrangement links TRBV5-1 to TRBJ2-2, with TRBD2 matching 14 bases. Trimming at V came to 0 bases and at J to 4 bases, leaving 5 bases not matched to a gene. CDR1 is SGHRS and CDR2 is YFSETQ in the germline V gene. The CDR3 has 18 residues. For the CDR3, the DNA is TGCGCCAGCAGCTTGGGACTAGCGGGAGGGCTAAGCACCGGGGAGCTGTTTTTT. Protein: CASSLGLAGGLSTGELFF.

The CDR3 DNA reads TGTGCCAGCCAGCGGAGGGGGGGGTACGAGCAGTACTTC. This encodes CASQRRGGYEQYF. V is TRBV19 and J is TRBJ2-7, with TRBD2 as a possible D gene (7 bases). V lost 9 bases, J lost 4 bases, and 16 bases lay in between. The CDR3 is 13 residues long. Germline V gene data show CDR1 as LNHDA and CDR2 as SQIVND (reference sequence).

A note on this clone: The junction shows a germline mismatch at one end, possibly a read error. This rearrangement joins TRBV7-3 to TRBJ2-7; 8 nucleotides line up with TRBD2. Germline V gives CDR1 SGHTA, CDR2 FQGTGA. The CDR3 runs 15 residues. The CDR3 nucleotides read TGTGCCACCAGCCTAGATGCGGGGGGATCCTACGAGCAGTACTTC. Amino acids: CATSLDAGGSYEQYF.

The CDR3 DNA follows: TGTGCCAGCAGCCAAGGCACTAGCGGGAAGGTCTACGAGCAGTACTTC. Protein: CASSQGTSGKVYEQYF. The gene calls are TRBV3-1 (or the pseudogene TRBV3-2) and TRBJ2-7; 10 nucleotides agree with TRBD2. Germline-derived CDR1 and CDR2 are LGHDT and YNNKEL (reference sequence). The CDR3 sequence is 16 residues long. V shed 1 base, J shed 3 bases, and the junction held 6 bases outside the gene matches.

This rearrangement joins TRBV19 to TRBJ2-3, with D possibly TRBD2 on 5 matching bases. CDR1 and CDR2 (germline): LNHDA, SQIVND (reference sequence). V lost 5 bases and J lost 2, with 14 bases in between. This CDR3 spans 15 amino acids. The chain's CDR3 is CASSYEGRATDTQYF. CDR3 DNA sequence: TGTGCCAGTAGTTACGAGGGAAGGGCCACAGATACGCAGTATTTT.

The chain combines TRBV12-3 or TRBV12-4 with TRBJ1-4; TRBD1 might be the D (6 bases). V dropped 5 bases and J dropped 8 bases, with 12 bases sitting between them. This CDR3 contains 13 residues. Written as DNA, the CDR3 is TGTGCCAGCAGTAGGGGGACGAGCGAAAAACTGTTTTTT. The encoded protein is CASSRGTSEKLFF.

The chain couples TRBV7-9 to TRBJ2-1; 7 bases fit TRBD2. V shed 5 bases and J 0 bases; nucleotides not matched to a gene: 4. Germline assignment: CDR1 SEHNR and CDR2 FQNEAQ (reference sequence). The CDR3 totals 15 residues. Written as DNA, the CDR3 is TGTGCCAGCAGCCGGGGGGTGAGCTCCTACAATGAGCAGTTCTTC. This encodes CASSRGVSSYNEQFF.

This chain links TRBV6-4 with TRBJ1-5; 9 bases agree with TRBD1. This CDR3 has 16 residues. CDR1 and CDR2 from the germline V gene are MRHNA and SNTAGT. Trimming removed 3 bases from V and 7 bases from J; junction bases left unmatched: 10. The CDR3 sequence: CASSETPGTGNQPQHF. DNA of the CDR3: TGTGCCAGCAGTGAAACTCCCGGGACAGGGAACCAGCCCCAGCATTTT.

The chain couples TRBV2 to TRBJ1-2, with 7 bases identical to TRBD1. Germline CDR1 is SNHLY and CDR2 is FYNNEI. Germline trimming cut 1 base from V and 5 bases from J; bases unmatched to any gene: 7. The CDR3 has 15 residues. CDR3 amino acids: CASSEGVGGTYGYTF. In DNA, the CDR3 is TGTGCCAGCAGTGAAGGCGTAGGGGGCACGTATGGCTACACCTTC.

The chain joins TRBV5-4 to TRBJ2-6, with TRBD1 as a possible D gene (5 bases). The germline V gene has CDR1 SGHNT and CDR2 YYREEE (reference sequence). Trimming took 0 bases from V and 2 from J, leaving 6 bases between them. The CDR3 sequence is 15 residues long. The CDR3 region is CASSLAGTGANVLTF. CDR3 bases: TGTGCCAGCAGCTTGGCAGGGACTGGGGCCAACGTCCTGACTTTC. Variable domain in full (rest from reference TRBV5-4 and TRBJ2-6): ETGVTQSPTHLIKTRGQQVTLRCSSQSGHNTVSWYQQALGQGPQFIFQYYREEENGRGNFPPRFSGLQFPNYSSELNVNALELDDSALYLCASSLAGTGANVLTFGAGSRLTVL.

V is TRBV5-3 and J is TRBJ2-7; TRBD2 matches at 10 bases. TRBV5-3 counts as an open reading frame of uncertain function. V lost 4 bases to trimming and J lost 2 bases; unmatched junction nucleotides: 21. CDR3 length: 20 amino acids. DNA for the CDR3: TGTGCCAGAAGCCCCACTCCTAGCGGGGGCACCCTCCGGGGGACCTACGAGCAGTACTTC. Residues: CARSPTPSGGTLRGTYEQYF.

A single count supports this clone. The J gene is TRBJ1-4, the V gene TRBV12-3 or TRBV12-4, with D hard to call. Trimming left V 6 bases short and J 8 bases short, with 10 bases between. The CDR3 runs to 12 residues. The CDR3 DNA is TGTGCCAGCAGGGAGGTAGGAGAAAAACTGTTTTTT. Protein product: CASREVGEKLFF.

The rearrangement links TRBV10-1 to TRBJ2-5; tentatively, D is TRBD2 (6 bases). Trimming shortened V by 3 bases and J by 4 bases, and 9 bases separated the two germline ends. Germline CDR1 and CDR2: WNHNN and SYGVQD (reference sequence). The CDR3 sequence is 13 residues long. The CDR3 region has the DNA TGCGCCAGCAGTGAAGGAGGGCGAGAGACCCAGTACTTC. It codes for CASSEGGRETQYF.

The rearrangement uses TRBV10-3 and TRBJ2-1; 10 bases align to TRBD2. The V gene's germline CDR1 is ENHRY and CDR2 SYGVKD. V dropped 3 bases and J dropped 8; count of bases not matched to a gene: 10. This CDR3 is 16 amino acids long. CDR3 residues: CAISDPTSGVWDEQFF. The DNA for the CDR3 is TGTGCCATCAGTGATCCTACTAGCGGGGTCTGGGATGAGCAGTTCTTC.

The chain uses TRBV10-1 and TRBJ2-3; D remains ambiguous. The CDR3 contains 15 residues. The germline V and J ends were trimmed by 3 bases and 0 bases, with 10 bases remaining between them. Germline V gives CDR1 WNHNN, CDR2 SYGVQD (reference sequence). CDR3 DNA sequence: TGCGCCAGCAGTGACCCGGTCCTCAGCACAGATACGCAGTATTTT. Translation: CASSDPVLSTDTQYF.

The rearrangement links TRBV9 to TRBJ1-3, with TRBD1 as a possible D gene (6 bases). The germline CDR1 and CDR2 sequences are SGDLS and YYNGEE. The CDR3 covers 16 residues. V gave up 4 bases and J gave up 0 bases, with 14 bases separating them. The CDR3, as DNA: TGTGCCAGCAGCACCCTGGGAGGGGGCTCTGGAAACACCATATATTTT. Translation: CASSTLGGGSGNTIYF.

The chain's CDR3 is CASSFQTGGSYEQYF. CDR3 coding DNA: TGTGCCAGCAGCTTCCAGACAGGGGGCTCCTACGAGCAGTACTTC. The rearrangement joins TRBV7-2 to TRBJ2-7; 9 bases are a match to TRBD1. V shed 3 bases, J shed 0 bases, and the junction held 3 bases outside the gene matches. Germline CDR1 reads SGHTA; CDR2 reads FQGNSA. The CDR3 spans 15 residues.

The J gene is TRBJ2-3, the V gene TRBV28; 7 nucleotides agree with TRBD2. The CDR3 covers 12 residues. Trimming at V came to 6 bases and at J to 6 bases, leaving 3 bases not matched to a gene. Germline values: CDR1 MDHEN, CDR2 SYDVKM. CDR3 coding DNA: TGTGCCAGCAGCTTTAGCGGGGATACGCAGTATTTT. As protein: CASSFSGDTQYF.

This sequence joins TRBV24-1 and TRBJ2-1, with 10 bases fitting TRBD2. The junction had 9 bases not matched to a gene; V was cut back by 2 bases and J by 6 bases. The CDR3 sequence is 17 residues long. Per the germline V gene, CDR1 is KGHDR and CDR2 is SFDVKD. The CDR3 loop is CATSDSNLAGAGNEQFF. The CDR3 nucleotides are TGTGCCACCAGTGATTCGAACCTAGCGGGAGCGGGCAATGAGCAGTTCTTC.

The chain combines TRBV3-1 (or the pseudogene TRBV3-2) with TRBJ2-3; TRBD1 is a possible D gene (6 bases). The CDR3 has 17 amino acids. Germline-derived CDR1 and CDR2 are LGHDT and YNNKEL (reference sequence). Trimming stripped 2 bases from V and 3 bases from J, with 18 bases between. CDR3 bases: TGTGCCAGCAGCCAACCCCACGGGGCAGGGGTGACAGATACGCAGTATTTT. Its protein is CASSQPHGAGVTDTQYF.

V gene TRBV5-1 combines with J gene TRBJ2-1; 8 nucleotides align to TRBD1. Losses at the gene ends were 4 bases for V and 7 bases for J; bases not matched to a gene: 7. This CDR3 is 14 amino acids long. Per germline, CDR1 SGHRS and CDR2 YFSETQ. CDR3 amino acids: CASSPRQGLNEQFF. In DNA, the CDR3 is TGCGCCAGCAGCCCAAGACAGGGGTTAAATGAGCAGTTCTTC.

The chain carries TRBV4-1 and TRBJ2-2; D is uncertain. Trimming removed 2 bases from V and 2 bases from J, with 9 bases in between. The CDR3 contains 15 residues. Germline V gives CDR1 MGHRA, CDR2 YSYEKL. The CDR3 loop is CASSQPTGNTGELFF. Here the CDR3 DNA reads TGCGCCAGCAGCCAACCGACTGGAAACACCGGGGAGCTGTTTTTT.

This sequence joins TRBV10-1 and TRBJ1-4; the match to TRBD1 covers 9 bases. CDR3 length: 15 residues. Germline assignment: CDR1 WNHNN and CDR2 SYGVQD (reference sequence). V shed 8 bases, J shed 8 bases, and the junction held 12 bases outside the gene matches. This CDR3 reads CASGRDRDGTEKLFF. CDR3 nucleotide sequence: TGCGCCAGCGGACGGGACAGGGACGGGACCGAAAAACTGTTTTTT.

The rearrangement uses TRBV5-4 and TRBJ2-2, with 7 bases fitting TRBD2. The germline gives CDR1 SGHNT, CDR2 YYREEE (reference sequence). The trim removed 1 base at V and 0 bases at J, leaving 3 bases unmatched. This CDR3 is built from 16 residues. The CDR3 bases are TGTGCCAGCAGCTTGCGGCTAGCGGCGAACACCGGGGAGCTGTTTTTT. It codes for CASSLRLAANTGELFF.